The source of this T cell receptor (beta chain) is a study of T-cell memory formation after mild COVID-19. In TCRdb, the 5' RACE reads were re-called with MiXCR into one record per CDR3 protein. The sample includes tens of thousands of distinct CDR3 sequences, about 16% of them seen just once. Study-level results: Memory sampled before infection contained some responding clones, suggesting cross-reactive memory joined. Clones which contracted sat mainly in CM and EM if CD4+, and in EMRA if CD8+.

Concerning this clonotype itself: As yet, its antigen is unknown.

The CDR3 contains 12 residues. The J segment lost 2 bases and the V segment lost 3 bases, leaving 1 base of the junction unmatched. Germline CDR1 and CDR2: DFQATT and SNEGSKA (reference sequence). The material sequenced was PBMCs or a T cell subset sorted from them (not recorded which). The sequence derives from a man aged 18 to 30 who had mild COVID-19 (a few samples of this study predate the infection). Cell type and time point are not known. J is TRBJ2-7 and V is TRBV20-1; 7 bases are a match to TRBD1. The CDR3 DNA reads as TGCAGTGCTAGTCAGGGGGCCTACGAGCAGTACGTC. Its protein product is CSASQGAYEQYV.